This T cell receptor beta chain was profiled in a study of identical twins. TCRdb re-called the 5' RACE reads through MiXCR, storing one row per CDR3 protein. This table holds 500,000 to 600,000 distinct CDR3 sequences, roughly a fifth found once. The V end was cut by 6 bases, the J end by 2 bases, with 15 bases between. Germline V gene data show CDR1 as DFQATT and CDR2 as SNEGSKA (reference sequence). The CDR3 covers 14 residues. The sample also formed part of further work on T cells expressing NK-cell markers. Per that paper: Of the CD8+ T cell pool in roughly six donors, roughly 1.0-7.5% was accounted for by dominant NKG2C+ clonotypes. For a handful of donors, these clonotypes were likewise the leading ones in the CD3+CD56-NKG2C+ fraction. Whether expanded NKG2C+ T cell clones recognized HCMV stayed uncertain.

The sequencing sample was made of CD4+ T cells sorted from blood. This TCR derives from a woman aged 18-35 years in good health. The V gene is TRBV20-1, the J gene TRBJ2-3; D ambiguous. CDR3 sequence reads: CSATRAGATDTQYF. CDR3 bases: TGCAGTGCAACCCGGGCCGGAGCCACAGATACGCAGTATTTT.